One sample yielded the 30 T cell receptor beta chains listed below, sequenced in a study of blood T cell repertoires in COVID-19. Some clones are missing from TCRdb's copy, which holds only in-frame ones; the method was immunoSEQ multiplex PCR. The sample lists 200,000 to 300,000 clones; 83% were seen once. Material: peripheral blood. The receptors stem from a human donor in a cohort sampled during active COVID-19.

This chain joins TRBV18 and TRBJ2-1; 12 bases fit TRBD2. With V trimmed by 7 bases and J by 7 bases, 2 bases remained unmatched. The CDR3 sequence is 13 residues long. Germline V gene sequence: CDR1 KGHSH, CDR2 LQKENI. Here the CDR3 reads CASLGLAGNEQFF. DNA of the CDR3: TGTGCCAGCTTGGGACTAGCGGGTAATGAGCAGTTCTTC.

This clone was detected only once. The chain couples TRBV24-1 to TRBJ1-1; D is unclear. The CDR3 contains 13 residues. CDR1 KGHDR and CDR2 SFDVKD come from the germline V gene. V lost 5 bases to trimming and J lost 2 bases, with 8 bases between them. CDR3 protein: CATSAEGNTEAFF. CDR3 nucleotides: TGTGCCACCAGTGCTGAGGGAAACACTGAAGCTTTCTTT.

The chain employs TRBV7-8 and TRBJ1-5, with D uncertain. The germline V gene has CDR1 SGHVS and CDR2 FQNEAQ. This CDR3 comprises 16 residues. Trimming took 5 bases from V and 6 from J, leaving 20 bases between them. CDR3 in amino acids: CASSPAGSPVPQPQHF. CDR3 in DNA: TGTGCCAGCAGCCCCGCAGGCAGCCCGGTTCCTCAGCCCCAGCATTTT.

The chain has TRBV7-3 and TRBJ1-1; D perhaps matches TRBD1 (6 bases). This CDR3 has 13 residues. From germline, CDR1 is SGHTA and CDR2 FQGTGA. Trimming removed 4 bases at V and 3 bases at J, with 9 bases between. The CDR3 protein is CASSSAGDTEAFF. CDR3 nucleotides: TGTGCCAGCAGCTCCGCAGGGGACACTGAAGCTTTCTTT.

V is TRBV7-2 and J is TRBJ1-2; D is perhaps TRBD1 (6 bases). From germline, CDR1 is SGHTA and CDR2 FQGNSA. CDR3 length equals 15 residues. V was pared by 2 bases and J by 1 base, with 11 bases between. CDR3: CASSLSRGHNYGYTF. The CDR3, as DNA: TGTGCCAGCAGCTTATCAAGGGGACATAACTATGGCTACACCTTC.

The J gene is TRBJ1-4, the V gene TRBV19, with unresolved D. Trimming shortened V by 6 bases and J by 1 base, and 9 bases separated the two germline ends. The CDR3 is 14 amino acids. Germline lookup yields CDR1 LNHDA and CDR2 SQIVND (reference sequence). CDR3 DNA: TGTGCCAGTAGGGCGCAGGAAACTAATGAAAAACTGTTTTTT. Its protein is CASRAQETNEKLFF.

V is TRBV10-3 and J is TRBJ2-7, with D possibly matching TRBD1 (5 bases). The length of the CDR3 is 12 residues. Germline CDR1 is ENHRY and CDR2 is SYGVKD. Trimming took 5 bases from V and 8 from J, leaving 13 bases between them. CDR3: CAISPDISQQYF. The CDR3 region has the DNA TGTGCCATCAGTCCGGACATTTCCCAGCAGTACTTC.

The chain employs TRBV24-1 and TRBJ2-4, with 9 positions matching TRBD2. CDR3 length: 18 residues. Trimming took 2 bases from V and 0 from J; bases not matched to a gene: 7. CDR1 is KGHDR and CDR2 is SFDVKD in the germline V gene. The CDR3 bases are TGTGCCACCAGTGATTCAAGGGCGGGAGGGATAGCCAAAAACATTCAGTACTTC. This encodes CATSDSRAGGIAKNIQYF.

This chain uses TRBV25-1 with TRBJ2-7; D is perhaps TRBD1 (5 bases). From germline, CDR1 is MGHDK and CDR2 SYGVNS. CDR3 size: 15 residues. Trimming stripped 4 bases from V and 2 bases from J, with 15 bases between. The CDR3 DNA follows: TGTGCCAGCAGTGCGTCAGGGTTATTGGCCTACGAGCAGTACTTC. This sequence encodes CASSASGLLAYEQYF.

This clone occurred once. The V and J genes are TRBV11-2 and TRBJ1-1; possible D gene TRBD1, 5 bases. Per germline, CDR1 SGHAT and CDR2 FQNNGV. Trimming took 7 bases from V and 2 from J, leaving 14 bases between them. The CDR3 length is 14 residues. The CDR3 bases are TGTGCCAGCACCTTCGACAGATTTAACACTGAAGCTTTCTTT. Protein sequence: CASTFDRFNTEAFF. Variable domain in full (rest from reference TRBV11-2 and TRBJ1-1): EAGVAQSPRYKIIEKRQSVAFWCNPISGHATLYWYQQILGQGPKLLIQFQNNGVVDDSQLPKDRFSAERLKGVDSTLKIQPAKLEDSAVYLCASTFDRFNTEAFFGQGTRLTVV.

This clone was picked up a small number of times. With a much larger clone just one base away, this may be a read error. This same CDR3 is encoded by further DNA sequences in the sample. In nucleotides, the CDR3 is TGTGCCAGCTCACCGGGACAGGGAGGTGAAAAACTGTTTTTT. Translation gives CASSPGQGGEKLFF. The chain uses TRBV18 and TRBJ1-4; 9 bases map to TRBD1. The V and J ends lost 3 bases and 7 bases, in that order; junction bases with no gene match: 3. This CDR3 has 14 amino acids. Germline lookup yields CDR1 KGHSH and CDR2 LQKENI.

The J gene is TRBJ2-5, the V gene TRBV29-1, with 9 nucleotides matching TRBD1. Germline CDR1 SQVTM, CDR2 ANQGSEA. V dropped 6 bases and J dropped 2; count of bases not matched to a gene: 4. CDR3 length equals 13 residues. CDR3 sequence (DNA): TGCAGCGTACAGGACAGGGGACAAGAGACCCAGTACTTC. Its translation is CSVQDRGQETQYF.

The rearrangement links TRBV30 to TRBJ2-1, with TRBD2 identical over 9 bases. Germline V gene data show CDR1 as GTSNPN and CDR2 as SVGIG (reference sequence). The length of the CDR3 is 15 residues. The J segment lost 4 bases and the V segment lost 3 bases, leaving 7 bases of the junction unmatched. The CDR3 spells CAWSQIAGVYNEQFF. DNA of the CDR3: TGTGCCTGGAGCCAGATAGCGGGGGTATACAATGAGCAGTTCTTC.

This clone has only a few counts. V usage is TRBV7-9 and J usage is TRBJ2-5, with TRBD1 as a possible D gene (6 bases). Germline V gene data show CDR1 as SEHNR and CDR2 as FQNEAQ (reference sequence). The CDR3 consists of 12 residues. Trimming removed 8 bases from V and 5 bases from J, with 12 bases in between. The CDR3 is CASQGSLETQYF. Written as DNA, the CDR3 is TGTGCCAGCCAGGGGTCGTTGGAGACCCAGTACTTC.

V and J are TRBV7-3 and TRBJ2-1; no definite D call. Germline V CDR1 and CDR2: SGHTA, FQGTGA. V shed 5 bases and J shed 9 bases, with 11 bases lying between them. CDR3 length: 12 amino acids. The CDR3 here is CASSVYAGEQFF. Here the CDR3 DNA reads TGTGCCAGCAGCGTCTACGCCGGTGAGCAGTTCTTC. The full variable domain, completed using reference TRBV7-3 and TRBJ2-1, is GAGVSQTPSNKVTEKGKYVELRCDPISGHTALYWYRQSLGQGPEFLIYFQGTGAADDSGLPNDRFFAVRPEGSVSTLKIQRTERGDSAVYLCASSVYAGEQFFGPGTRLTVL.

The rearrangement joins TRBV4-2 to TRBJ2-6; 7 bases line up with TRBD2. CDR3 length: 23 amino acids. Germline V gene data show CDR1 as LGHNA and CDR2 as YNFKEQ. V lost 0 bases to trimming and J lost 1 base; unmatched junction nucleotides: 21. Here the CDR3 DNA reads TGTGCCAGCAGCCAAGAAATCCAGCGGGGTGGTAAAGGGATAAAATCTGGGGCCAACGTCCTGACTTTC. Its protein product is CASSQEIQRGGKGIKSGANVLTF.

The genes are TRBV27 and TRBJ2-3, with 13 bases fitting TRBD2. The ends lost 3 bases at V and 4 bases at J; junction bases unmatched: 10. The CDR3 totals 18 residues. Looked up from germline, CDR1 is MNHEY and CDR2 is SMNVEV (reference sequence). The CDR3 sequence: CASSLLSGTSGIADTQYF. The CDR3 DNA reads TGTGCCAGCAGTTTGTTGTCCGGGACTAGCGGGATTGCAGATACGCAGTATTTT.

This rearrangement joins TRBV6-5 to TRBJ2-3; D might be TRBD1 (6 bases). The CDR3 spans 14 residues. Germline V gene sequence: CDR1 MNHEY, CDR2 SVGAGI. V was cut by 5 bases and J by 6 bases, with 15 bases left in between. Here the CDR3 reads CASSTGPSPDTQYF. The CDR3 bases are TGTGCCAGCAGTACAGGGCCTTCCCCCGATACGCAGTATTTT.

The table lists this clone with a count of one. The chain employs TRBV27 and TRBJ2-3; a weak D match, TRBD1 (6 bases). The CDR3 loop spans 14 amino acids. The germline V gene encodes CDR1 MNHEY and CDR2 SMNVEV (reference sequence). V gave up 8 bases and J gave up 2 bases, with 14 bases separating them. The CDR3 sequence is CASGGWRITDTQYF. The CDR3 DNA is TGTGCCAGCGGGGGCTGGAGGATCACAGATACGCAGTATTTT.

This clone was counted once. This sequence joins TRBV7-8 and TRBJ2-7; D gene unclear. CDR3 length: 14 amino acids. V was cut by 0 bases and J by 5 bases, with 11 bases left in between. CDR1 and CDR2 from the germline V gene are SGHVS and FQNEAQ. The CDR3 sequence is CASSLARSLHEQYF. The DNA for the CDR3 is TGTGCCAGCAGCTTAGCGCGTTCGCTCCACGAGCAGTACTTC.

The chain carries TRBV19 and TRBJ1-1, with D unresolved. CDR1 and CDR2 from the germline V gene are LNHDA and SQIVND (reference sequence). Trimming removed 1 base from V and 1 base from J, with 4 bases in between. The CDR3 covers 13 residues. The CDR3 protein is CASSIVRNTEAFF. In DNA, the CDR3 is TGTGCCAGTAGTATAGTCCGGAACACTGAAGCTTTCTTT.

The chain employs TRBV4-2 and TRBJ2-7, with D perhaps TRBD1 (6 bases). CDR3 length: 13 residues. The germline V gene has CDR1 LGHNA and CDR2 YNFKEQ. V was cut by 1 base and J by 2 bases, with 6 bases left in between. CDR3 loop: CASSQGQAYEQYF. In nucleotides, the CDR3 is TGTGCCAGCAGCCAAGGACAGGCCTACGAGCAGTACTTC.

This clone was seen a few times. The chain combines TRBV5-4 with TRBJ2-1; 12 nucleotides align to TRBD2. The V gene end was trimmed by 5 bases and the J gene end by 6 bases; junction bases not matched to a gene: 6. Per germline, CDR1 SGHNT and CDR2 YYREEE (reference sequence). The CDR3 consists of 15 residues. Here the CDR3 reads CASSAGTSGRNEQFF. In DNA form, the CDR3 reads TGTGCCAGCAGTGCCGGGACTAGCGGGCGCAATGAGCAGTTCTTC.

The chain is built from TRBV10-3 and TRBJ2-3; TRBD2 agrees at 15 bases. Trimming removed 6 bases from V and 0 bases from J; junction bases left unmatched: 4. The CDR3 has 17 residues. CDR1 and CDR2 from the germline V gene are ENHRY and SYGVKD. CDR3 sequence (DNA): TGTGCCATCAGGGGACTAGCGGGGGGCTCTAGCACAGATACGCAGTATTTT. Translating gives CAIRGLAGGSSTDTQYF.

This rearrangement joins TRBV24-1 to TRBJ1-2; weak D call: TRBD1 (5 bases). The V end was cut by 4 bases, the J end by 4 bases, with 12 bases between. Germline-derived CDR1 and CDR2 are KGHDR and SFDVKD. The CDR3 is 14 residues long. The CDR3 DNA sequence: TGTGCCACCAGTGAGGCAGGGTCGGCCTATGGCTACACCTTC. Translated: CATSEAGSAYGYTF.

The chain carries TRBV12-3 or TRBV12-4 and TRBJ1-2; the match to TRBD1 covers 9 bases. The CDR3 spans 13 residues. The trim removed 3 bases at V and 8 bases at J, leaving 4 bases unmatched. CDR3 protein: CASSLGQGGGYTF. DNA for the CDR3: TGTGCCAGCAGTTTGGGACAGGGTGGCGGCTACACCTTC.

The chain recombines TRBV5-4 with TRBJ1-2; D is perhaps TRBD1 (5 bases). Deletions cut 2 bases from V and 7 bases from J, with 12 bases between. The CDR3 contains 13 residues. Per the germline V gene, CDR1 is SGHNT and CDR2 is YYREEE (reference sequence). CDR3 protein: CASSLEGRGGYTF. CDR3 sequence (DNA): TGTGCCAGCAGCTTAGAGGGGCGGGGTGGCTACACCTTC.

V and J are TRBV11-3 and TRBJ2-2, with D maybe TRBD2 (5 bases). Germline CDR1 reads SGHNT; CDR2 reads YENEEA. Trimming took off 4 bases at V and 3 bases at J, with 21 bases between the two ends. This CDR3 has 18 amino acids. The CDR3 spells CASSSSLSRRWDTGELFF. The CDR3 DNA reads as TGTGCCAGCAGCTCAAGCCTATCTAGGAGGTGGGACACCGGGGAGCTGTTTTTT.

V and J are TRBV19 and TRBJ2-3, with no clear D. The germline V gene encodes CDR1 LNHDA and CDR2 SQIVND (reference sequence). This CDR3 has 13 residues. Trimming took off 5 bases at V and 3 bases at J, with 9 bases between the two ends. CDR3 nucleotides: TGTGCCAGTAGTTCCCCAGGTACAGATACGCAGTATTTT. Translated, it gives CASSSPGTDTQYF.

The chain is built from TRBV24-1 and TRBJ2-1; 13 positions agree with TRBD2. Germline CDR1 is KGHDR and CDR2 is SFDVKD. The V gene end was trimmed by 3 bases and the J gene end by 8 bases; junction bases not matched to a gene: 6. There are 16 residues in the CDR3. The CDR3: CATSDGLAGAWDEQFF. CDR3 coding DNA: TGTGCCACCAGTGATGGACTAGCGGGAGCCTGGGATGAGCAGTTCTTC.